This T cell receptor (beta chain) appears in the sequencing data of a study of tumor-infiltrating lymphocytes in oesophageal squamous cell carcinoma listed by TCRdb under 2016. The library was prepared using PCR. The sample was run on an Illumina HiSeq 2000. TCRdb trimmed the raw reads at Q25, called clones with MiXCR and kept productive beta chains. One record per CDR3 amino acid sequence lists the most common genes and DNA. Within this sample are about 24,000 distinct CDR3 sequences, with more than 35% of them counted one time only. Of the sample, roughly 23% is held by the ten largest clones. This clonotype appeared a few times. Its antigen specificity is not known. Qualities for individual bases were not recorded, and no much larger clone is one base off. The CDR3 goes from the cysteine to the phenylalanine over 14 residues. Only the CDR3 DNA is retained, 42 bases long and in frame from the first base. Per the germline V gene, SGHRS is the CDR1 and YFSETQ is the CDR2. At the junction V is shortened by 0 bases and J by 2 bases, with 9 bases in between.

Sequenced sample: esophageal tumor tissue. The receptor was isolated from a male donor with esophageal squamous cell carcinoma. The V and J genes are TRBV5-1 and TRBJ2-7; the D gene identity is not certain. The DNA sequence is TGCGCCAGCAGCTTGGACAGTACCACCTACGAGCAGTACTTC. Translated, this is CASSLDSTTYEQYF.